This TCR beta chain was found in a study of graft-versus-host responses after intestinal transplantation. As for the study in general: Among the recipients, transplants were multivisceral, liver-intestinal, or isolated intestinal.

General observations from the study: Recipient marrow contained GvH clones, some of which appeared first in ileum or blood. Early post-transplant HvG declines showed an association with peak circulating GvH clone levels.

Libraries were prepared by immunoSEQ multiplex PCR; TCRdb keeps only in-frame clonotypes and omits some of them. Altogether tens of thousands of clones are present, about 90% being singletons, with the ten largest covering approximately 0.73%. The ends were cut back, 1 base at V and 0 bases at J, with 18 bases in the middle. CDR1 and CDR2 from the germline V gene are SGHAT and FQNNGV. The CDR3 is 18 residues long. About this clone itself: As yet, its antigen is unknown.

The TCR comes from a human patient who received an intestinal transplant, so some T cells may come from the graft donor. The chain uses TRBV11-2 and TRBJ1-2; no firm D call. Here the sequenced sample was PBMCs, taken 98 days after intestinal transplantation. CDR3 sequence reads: CASSLVDRQPTSNYGYTF. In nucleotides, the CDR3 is TGTGCCAGCAGCTTAGTGGACCGTCAGCCTACTTCTAACTATGGCTACACCTTC.